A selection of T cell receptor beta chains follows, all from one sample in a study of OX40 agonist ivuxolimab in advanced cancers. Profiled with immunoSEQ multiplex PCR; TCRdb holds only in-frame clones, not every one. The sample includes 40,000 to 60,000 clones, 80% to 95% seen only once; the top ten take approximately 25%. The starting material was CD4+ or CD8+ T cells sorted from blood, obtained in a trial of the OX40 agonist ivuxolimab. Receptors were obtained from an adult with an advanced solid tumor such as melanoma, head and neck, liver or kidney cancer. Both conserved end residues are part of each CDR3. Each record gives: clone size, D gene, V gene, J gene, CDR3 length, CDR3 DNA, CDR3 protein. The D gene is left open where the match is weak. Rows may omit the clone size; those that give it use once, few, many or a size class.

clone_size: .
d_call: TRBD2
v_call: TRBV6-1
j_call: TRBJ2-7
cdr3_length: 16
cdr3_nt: TGTGCCAGCAGTGAACTGCTAGCGGGGGGCTCCTACGAGCAGTACTTC
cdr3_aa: CASSELLAGGSYEQYF

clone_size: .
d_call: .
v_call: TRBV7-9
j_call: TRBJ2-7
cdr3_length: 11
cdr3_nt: TGTGCCAGCAGCCCCCACTACGAGCAGTACTTC
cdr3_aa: CASSPHYEQYF

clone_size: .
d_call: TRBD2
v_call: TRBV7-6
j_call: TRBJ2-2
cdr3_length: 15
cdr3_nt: TGTGCCAGCAGCTTAGGGGAGGGCCGGACCGGGGAGCTGTTTTTT
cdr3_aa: CASSLGEGRTGELFF

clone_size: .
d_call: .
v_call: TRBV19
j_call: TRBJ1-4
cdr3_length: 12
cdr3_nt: TGTGCCAGTTATTCACCGGGTGAAAAACTGTTTTTT
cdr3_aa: CASYSPGEKLFF

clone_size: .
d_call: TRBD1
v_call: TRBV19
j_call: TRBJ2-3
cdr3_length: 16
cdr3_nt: TGTGCCAGTAGTACGGGACAGGCCATCAACACAGATACGCAGTATTTT
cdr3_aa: CASSTGQAINTDTQYF

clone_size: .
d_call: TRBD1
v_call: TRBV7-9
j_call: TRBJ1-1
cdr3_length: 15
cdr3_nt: TGTGCCAGCAGCTTACCGGGACAGGGGACCACTGAAGCTTTCTTT
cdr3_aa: CASSLPGQGTTEAFF

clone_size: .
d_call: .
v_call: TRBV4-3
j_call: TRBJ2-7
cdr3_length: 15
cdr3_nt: TGCGCCAGCAGCCAAGATCGTGATAGCGTATACGAGCAGTACTTC
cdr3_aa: CASSQDRDSVYEQYF

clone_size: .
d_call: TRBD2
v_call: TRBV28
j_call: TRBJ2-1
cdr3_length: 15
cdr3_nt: TGTGCCAGCAGTTTAATGGCGGGAGGGGACAATGAGCAGTTCTTC
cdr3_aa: CASSLMAGGDNEQFF

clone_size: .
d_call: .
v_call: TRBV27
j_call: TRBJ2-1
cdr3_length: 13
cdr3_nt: TGTGCCAGCAGTTTACGGGGGTACAATGAGCAGTTCTTC
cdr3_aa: CASSLRGYNEQFF

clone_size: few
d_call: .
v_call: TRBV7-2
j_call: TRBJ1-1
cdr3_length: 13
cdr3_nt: TGTGCCAGCAGCTTGATAGTGGGCACTGAAGCTTTCTTT
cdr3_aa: CASSLIVGTEAFF

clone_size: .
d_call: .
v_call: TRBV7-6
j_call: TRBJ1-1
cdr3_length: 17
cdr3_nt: TGTGCCAGCAGCTTAACATTCGCGGGGGAGGGTAACACTGAAGCTTTCTTT
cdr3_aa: CASSLTFAGEGNTEAFF

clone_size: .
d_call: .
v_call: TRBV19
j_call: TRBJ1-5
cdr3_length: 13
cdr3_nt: TGTGCCAGTAAGGAGGGGATAAATCAGCCCCAGCATTTT
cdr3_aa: CASKEGINQPQHF

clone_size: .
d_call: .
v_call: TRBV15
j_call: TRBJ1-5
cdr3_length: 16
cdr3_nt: TGTGCCACCAGCAGAGATGCGGGGGTCTTGAATCAGCCCCAGCATTTT
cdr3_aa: CATSRDAGVLNQPQHF

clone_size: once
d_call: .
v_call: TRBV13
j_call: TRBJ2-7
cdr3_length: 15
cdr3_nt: TGTGCCAGCAGCCTCTCTATGCGGTATAGCTACGAGCAGTACTTC
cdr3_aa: CASSLSMRYSYEQYF

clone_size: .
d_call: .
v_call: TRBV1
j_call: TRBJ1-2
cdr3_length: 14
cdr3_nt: TGCACCAGCAGCGGGGACAGGGAACGCTATGGCTACACCTTC
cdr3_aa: CTSSGDRERYGYTF

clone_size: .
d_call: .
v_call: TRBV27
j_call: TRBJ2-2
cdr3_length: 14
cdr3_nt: TGTGCCAGCAGTTTGTTAGGGTCGTTGGGGGAGCTGTTTTTT
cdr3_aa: CASSLLGSLGELFF

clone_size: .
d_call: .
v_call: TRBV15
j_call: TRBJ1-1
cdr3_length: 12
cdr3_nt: TGTGCCACCAGCAGAGGACGGGATGAAGCTTTCTTT
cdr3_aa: CATSRGRDEAFF

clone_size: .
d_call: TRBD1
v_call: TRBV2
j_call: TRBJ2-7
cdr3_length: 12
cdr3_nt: TGTGCCAGCAGACTCGACAGGGCCGAGCAGTACTTC
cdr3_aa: CASRLDRAEQYF

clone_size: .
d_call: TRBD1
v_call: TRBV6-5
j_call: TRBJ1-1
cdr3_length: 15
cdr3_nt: TGTGCCAGCAGTTACTACGGGACAGGGAGTACTGAAGCTTTCTTT
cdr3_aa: CASSYYGTGSTEAFF

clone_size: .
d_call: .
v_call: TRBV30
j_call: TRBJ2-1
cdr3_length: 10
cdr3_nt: TGTGCCTGGAGTGTAGGGGAGCAGTTCTTC
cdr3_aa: CAWSVGEQFF

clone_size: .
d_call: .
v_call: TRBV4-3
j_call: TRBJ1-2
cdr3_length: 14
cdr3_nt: TGCGCCAGCAGCCAAGATTCGAGGGGCTATGGCTACACCTTC
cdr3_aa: CASSQDSRGYGYTF

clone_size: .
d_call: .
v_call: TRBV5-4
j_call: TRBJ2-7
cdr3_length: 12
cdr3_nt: TGTGCCAGCAGCGGGCCTTCCTACGAGCAGTACTTC
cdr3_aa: CASSGPSYEQYF

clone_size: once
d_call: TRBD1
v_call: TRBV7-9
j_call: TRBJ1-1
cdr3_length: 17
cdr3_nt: TGTGCCAGCAGCTGGCAGGGGGTAGGGGGCCGAGGCACTGAAGCTTTCTTT
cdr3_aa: CASSWQGVGGRGTEAFF

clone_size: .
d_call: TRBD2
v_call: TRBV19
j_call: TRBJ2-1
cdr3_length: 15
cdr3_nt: TGTGCCAGTAGTATAGTACTAGCGGGAGACAATGAGCAGTTCTTC
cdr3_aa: CASSIVLAGDNEQFF

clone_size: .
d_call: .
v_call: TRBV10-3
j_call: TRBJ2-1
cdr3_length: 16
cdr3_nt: TGTGCCATCAGTGAGTCGGGAGCGGAGCTCTACAATGAGCAGTTCTTC
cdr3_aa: CAISESGAELYNEQFF

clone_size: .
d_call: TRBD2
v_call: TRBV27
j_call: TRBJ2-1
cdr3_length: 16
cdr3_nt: TGTGCCAGCAGCTTTATAACAAGCGGGGGGGGCCATGAGCAGTTCTTC
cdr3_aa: CASSFITSGGGHEQFF

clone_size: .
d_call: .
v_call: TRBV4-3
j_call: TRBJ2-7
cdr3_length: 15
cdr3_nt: TGCGCCAGCAGCCAAAGCACTACAGGGAGTTACGAGCAGTACTTC
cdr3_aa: CASSQSTTGSYEQYF

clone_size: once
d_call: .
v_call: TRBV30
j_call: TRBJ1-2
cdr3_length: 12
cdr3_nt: TGTGCCTGGGATTACGGGGGTGGTGGCTACACCTTC
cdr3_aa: CAWDYGGGGYTF

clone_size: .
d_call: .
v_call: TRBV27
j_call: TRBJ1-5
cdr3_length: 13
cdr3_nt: TGTGCCAGCAGTCGCCCGTACGAGCAGCCCCAGCATTTT
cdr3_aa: CASSRPYEQPQHF